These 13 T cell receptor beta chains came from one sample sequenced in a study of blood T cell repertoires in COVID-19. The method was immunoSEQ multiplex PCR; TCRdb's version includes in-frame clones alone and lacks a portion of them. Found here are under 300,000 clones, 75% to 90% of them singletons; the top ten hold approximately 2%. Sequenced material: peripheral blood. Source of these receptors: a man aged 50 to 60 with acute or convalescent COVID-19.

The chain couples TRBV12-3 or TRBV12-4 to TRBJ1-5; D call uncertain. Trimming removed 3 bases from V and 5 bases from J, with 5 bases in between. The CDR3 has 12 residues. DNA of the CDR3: TGTGCCAGCAGTTTGCGGGATCAGCCCCAGCATTTT. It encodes CASSLRDQPQHF.

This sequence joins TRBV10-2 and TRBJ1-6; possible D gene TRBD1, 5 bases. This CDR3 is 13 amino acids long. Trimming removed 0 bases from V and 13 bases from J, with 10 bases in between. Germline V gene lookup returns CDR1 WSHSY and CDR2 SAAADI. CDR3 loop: CASSESTWGPLHF. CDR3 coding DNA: TGCGCCAGCAGTGAGTCGACCTGGGGCCCCCTCCACTTT.

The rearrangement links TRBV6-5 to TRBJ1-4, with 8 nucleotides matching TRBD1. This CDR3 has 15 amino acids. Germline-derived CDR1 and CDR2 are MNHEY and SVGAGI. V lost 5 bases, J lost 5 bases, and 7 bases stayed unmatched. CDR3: CASSNTWTGNEKLFF. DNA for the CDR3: TGTGCCAGCAGTAACACCTGGACAGGGAATGAAAAACTGTTTTTT.

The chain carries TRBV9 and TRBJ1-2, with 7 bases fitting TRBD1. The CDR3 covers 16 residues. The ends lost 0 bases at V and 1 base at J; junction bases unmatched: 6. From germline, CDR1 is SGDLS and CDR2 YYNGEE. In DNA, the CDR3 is TGTGCCAGCAGCGTAGGGGGGACAGTTAGTAACTATGGCTACACCTTC. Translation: CASSVGGTVSNYGYTF.

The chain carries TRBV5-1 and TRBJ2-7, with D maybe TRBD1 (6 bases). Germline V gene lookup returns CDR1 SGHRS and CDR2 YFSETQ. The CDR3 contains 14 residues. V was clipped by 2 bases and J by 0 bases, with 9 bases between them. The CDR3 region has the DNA TGCGCCAGCAGCTTAAAGACAGGCTCCTACGAGCAGTACTTC. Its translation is CASSLKTGSYEQYF.

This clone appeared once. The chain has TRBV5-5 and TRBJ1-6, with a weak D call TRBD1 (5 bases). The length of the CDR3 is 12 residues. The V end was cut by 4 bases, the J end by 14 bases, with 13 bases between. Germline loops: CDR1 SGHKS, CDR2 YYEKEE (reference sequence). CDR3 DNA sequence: TGTGCCAGCAGCGCAGGGCCCCCCGCCCTCCACTTT. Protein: CASSAGPPALHF.

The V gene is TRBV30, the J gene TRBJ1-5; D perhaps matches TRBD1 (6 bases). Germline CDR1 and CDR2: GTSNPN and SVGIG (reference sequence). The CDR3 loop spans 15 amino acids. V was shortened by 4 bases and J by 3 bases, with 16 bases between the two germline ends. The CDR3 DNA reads TGTGCCTGGACCTTAACAGGGACCTACAATCAGCCCCAGCATTTT. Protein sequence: CAWTLTGTYNQPQHF.

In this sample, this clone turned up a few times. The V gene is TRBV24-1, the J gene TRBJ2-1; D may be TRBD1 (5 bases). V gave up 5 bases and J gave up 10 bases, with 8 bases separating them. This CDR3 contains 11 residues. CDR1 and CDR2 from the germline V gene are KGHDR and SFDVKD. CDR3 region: CATSGKGEQFF. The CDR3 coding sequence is TGTGCCACCAGTGGCAAGGGGGAGCAGTTCTTC.

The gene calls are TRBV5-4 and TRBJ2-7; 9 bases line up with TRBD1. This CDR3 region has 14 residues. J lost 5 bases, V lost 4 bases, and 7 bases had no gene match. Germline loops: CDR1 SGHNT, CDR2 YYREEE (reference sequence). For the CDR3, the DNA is TGTGCCAGCAGCACCCGACAGGGGGTAAACGAGCAGTACTTC. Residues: CASSTRQGVNEQYF.

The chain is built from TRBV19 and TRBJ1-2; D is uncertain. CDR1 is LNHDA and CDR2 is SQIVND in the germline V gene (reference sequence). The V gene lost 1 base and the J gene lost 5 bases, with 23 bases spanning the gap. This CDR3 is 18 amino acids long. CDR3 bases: TGTGCCAGTAGTATAGGAAGAGGGAGGCAGACCCAGTGGTATGGCTACACCTTC. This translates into CASSIGRGRQTQWYGYTF.

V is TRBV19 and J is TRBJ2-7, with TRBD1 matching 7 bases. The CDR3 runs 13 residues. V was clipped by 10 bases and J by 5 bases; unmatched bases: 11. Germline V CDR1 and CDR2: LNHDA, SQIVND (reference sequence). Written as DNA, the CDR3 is TGTGCCACCAAGGGCAGGGGGTCCCACGAGCAGTACTTC. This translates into CATKGRGSHEQYF.

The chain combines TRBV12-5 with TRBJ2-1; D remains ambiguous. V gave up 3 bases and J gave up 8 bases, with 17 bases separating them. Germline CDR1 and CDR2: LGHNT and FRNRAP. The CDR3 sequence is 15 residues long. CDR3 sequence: CASGFVVGHVDEQFF. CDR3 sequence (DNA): TGTGCTAGTGGTTTCGTGGTTGGGCACGTGGATGAGCAGTTCTTC.

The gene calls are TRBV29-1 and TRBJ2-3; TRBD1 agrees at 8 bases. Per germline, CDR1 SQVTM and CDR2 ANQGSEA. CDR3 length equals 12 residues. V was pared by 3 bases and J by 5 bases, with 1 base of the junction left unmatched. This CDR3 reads CSVDRGQDTQYF. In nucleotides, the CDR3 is TGCAGCGTTGACAGGGGGCAAGATACGCAGTATTTT.